These T cell receptor beta chains were read from a single sample in a study of naive and memory T cell subsets. One entry per CDR3 protein, called by TCRdb with MiXCR from the UMI-ligation and nested PCR reads. The sample carries over 20,000 distinct CDR3 sequences, roughly 9.6% recorded once. The sequenced sample was central memory CD8+ T cells from blood. The source is a human donor in good health. Both conserved end residues are part of each CDR3. Clone sizes are given selectively: once, few, many, or a class where the clone is expanded.

>-|14|TRBJ2-3|TRBV9
CASSVTGSTDTQYF
>-|15|TRBJ2-7|TRBV6-5
CASSHHMGSAYEQYF
>-|16|TRBJ2-5|TRBV13
CASSDTSGPIQETQYF
>few|15|TRBJ2-3|TRBV11-2
CASSPGTLSTDTQYF
>-|14|TRBJ2-7|TRBV6-2/TRBV6-3
CASSLPGLIYEQYF
>few|15|TRBJ2-1|TRBV29-1
CSPLASGGSYNEQFF
>-|14|TRBJ2-7|TRBV5-4
CASSLVAGAPEQYF
>many|17|TRBJ1-2|TRBV20-1
CSARLGQGATIYYGYTF
>many|17|TRBJ2-3|TRBV20-1
CSARGTSGMLSTDTQYF
>many|14|TRBJ1-4|TRBV9
CASSVQGGDEKLFF
>-|19|TRBJ2-1|TRBV7-8
CASRFSHSLASAAYNEQFF
>few|15|TRBJ2-7|TRBV5-1
CASSSPGTGGYEQYF
>many|22|TRBJ2-2|TRBV6-2/TRBV6-3
CASSLIGGQGLAGDRPAGELFF
>many|14|TRBJ2-5|TRBV9
CASSVAGTLETQYF
>few|21|TRBJ1-1|TRBV20-1
CSAQGERGTGGIPGWNTEAFF
>few|14|TRBJ2-7|TRBV7-3
CASSLFSVGGEQYF
>-|15|TRBJ2-1|TRBV20-1
CSASPGLAAYNEQFF
>-|15|TRBJ2-7|TRBV19
CASSIGRGVSYEQYF
>medium-sized|15|TRBJ1-1|TRBV10-3
CAISERGGVNTEAFF
>many|14|TRBJ2-2|TRBV9
CASSGRENTGELFF
>-|15|TRBJ2-7|TRBV4-3
CASSQGEGLLYEQYF
>many|15|TRBJ2-5|TRBV6-1
CASTAGLAVHETQYF
>-|13|TRBJ1-1|TRBV27
CASSSGLVGEAFF
>many|13|TRBJ1-1|TRBV5-4
CASSSRTGNEAFF
>few|15|TRBJ1-2|TRBV6-1
CASSVGTGGSYGYTF
>-|17|TRBJ2-5|TRBV10-1
CASIPTAGRDLRETQYF
>-|16|TRBJ2-7|TRBV4-1
CASSQEASGGTYEQYF
>few|14|TRBJ1-4|TRBV10-3
CAISESIPREKLFF
>many|14|TRBJ2-1|TRBV29-1
CSARTSGSWNEQFF
>few|21|TRBJ2-1|TRBV7-6
CASSLEHPGLAGGIFRDEQFF
>few|15|TRBJ2-7|TRBV6-2/TRBV6-3
CASSYWTSGRYEQYF
>many|14|TRBJ1-1|TRBV7-9
CASSPPTRNPEAFF
>many|13|TRBJ2-3|TRBV27
CASSFGSTDTQYF
>few|13|TRBJ2-1|TRBV6-1
CASNRQVYNEQFF
>once|14|TRBJ2-7|TRBV9
CASSVARGGPEQYF
>few|15|TRBJ2-7|TRBV27
CASSLTRTGVAWWYF
>few|13|TRBJ2-7|TRBV28
CASSLGAEYEQYF
>many|15|TRBJ2-6|TRBV5-1
CASSEGPSGANVLTF
>few|14|TRBJ2-1|TRBV28
CASNPGGGSNEQFF
>-|12|TRBJ2-1|TRBV7-2
CASSPAWNEQFF
>many|14|TRBJ1-2|TRBV29-1
CSVEDPRQNYGYTF
>-|16|TRBJ2-1|TRBV7-9
CASSLIGVGPSNEQFF